The rows below give T cell receptor beta chains drawn from one sample of a study of T cell responses to AZD1222 COVID-19 vaccine. Only in-frame clones appear in the TCRdb table, and some are missing; sequencing was by immunoSEQ multiplex PCR. The sample gives over 100,000 clones, more than 85% of which show up once; less than 6.5% is in the top ten. Specimen: peripheral blood, collected on day 0 of AZD1222 vaccination. The receptors derive from an adult in good health. Each CDR3 is given with its conserved first and last residue. D genes are given only for firm matches. Clone size is shown for a subset of rows, as once, few, many or a class of expanded clone.

>TRBV18|TRBJ1-5|-|-
TGTGCCAGCTCACCGGGGGAGCCCGTCATACAGCCCCAGCATTTT
CASSPGEPVIQPQHF
>TRBV5-6|TRBJ1-1|TRBD1|-
TGTGCCAGCAGCTTGGGGCCGACAGGGGGCACTGAAGCTTTCTTT
CASSLGPTGGTEAFF
>TRBV20-1|TRBJ1-1|-|-
TGCAGTGGGGCCAGCAACACTGAAGCTTTCTTT
CSGASNTEAFF
>TRBV29-1|TRBJ2-1|-|-
TGCAGCGGGACGTCCTACAATGAGCAGTTCTTC
CSGTSYNEQFF
>TRBV5-4|TRBJ2-7|-|-
TGTGCCAGCAGCCCTGGAGGGCTCCACGAGCAGTACTTC
CASSPGGLHEQYF
>TRBV27|TRBJ1-2|-|-
TGTGCCAGCGCGGCGGTTAACTATGGCTACACCTTC
CASAAVNYGYTF
>TRBV5-1|TRBJ2-1|TRBD1|-
TGCGCCAGCAGCTTGCAGGACAGGGGGCCCCATGAGCAGTTCTTC
CASSLQDRGPHEQFF
>TRBV6-4|TRBJ2-7|-|-
TGTGCCAGCAGTGTAAGGCAGTTGGTATACGAGCAGTACTTC
CASSVRQLVYEQYF
>TRBV6-2/TRBV6-3|TRBJ2-3|-|-
TGTGCCAGCAGTTACGGGGGGCCCCCCCGAGATACGCAGTATTTT
CASSYGGPPRDTQYF
>TRBV27|TRBJ1-1|-|-
TGTGCCAGCAGTTCGGCGGGTCCGAACACTGAAGCTTTCTTT
CASSSAGPNTEAFF
>TRBV12-3/TRBV12-4|TRBJ2-1|-|-
TGTGCCAGCAGTGTAATTAATGAGCAGTTCTTC
CASSVINEQFF
>TRBV2|TRBJ2-5|TRBD2|-
TGTGCCAGCAACCGGGACCACGGGGGGGAGACCCAGTACTTC
CASNRDHGGETQYF
>TRBV5-4|TRBJ2-3|-|-
TGTGCCAGCAGCTTCCGAGACAGGCTGTACACAGATACGCAGTATTTT
CASSFRDRLYTDTQYF
>TRBV4-1|TRBJ2-7|TRBD2|-
TGCGCCAGCAGCCCAGGGATTACGCGGACTAGCGGGAGTCGGAACGAGCAGTACTTC
CASSPGITRTSGSRNEQYF
>TRBV7-9|TRBJ2-7|TRBD2|once
TGTGCCAGCAGCTCCCGGTTCGGACTAGCGCGGTACGAGCAGTACTTC
CASSSRFGLARYEQYF
>TRBV5-1|TRBJ2-5|TRBD1|once
TGCGCCAGCAGCCCCGGGACAGCCCGGGAGACCCAGTACTTC
CASSPGTARETQYF
>TRBV6-2/TRBV6-3|TRBJ2-2|TRBD2|-
TGTGCCAGCAGTTTGACTAGCGGGAGGGGAACCGGGGAGCTGTTTTTT
CASSLTSGRGTGELFF
>TRBV27|TRBJ2-7|TRBD2|-
TGTGCCAGCAGTCCAGGACTAGGCTACGAGCAGTACTTC
CASSPGLGYEQYF
>TRBV11-3|TRBJ2-2|-|-
TGTGCCAGCAGCTCGCCCCGGGCAGGGACGAACACCGGGGAGCTGTTTTTT
CASSSPRAGTNTGELFF
>TRBV28|TRBJ1-6|-|-
TGTGCCAGCAGCCTATTTAGTCAGGGGAACAATTCACCCCTCCACTTT
CASSLFSQGNNSPLHF
>TRBV5-6|TRBJ2-3|TRBD2|-
TGTGCCAGCAGCCCGGGACTAGCAGATAGCACAGATACGCAGTATTTT
CASSPGLADSTDTQYF
>TRBV28|TRBJ2-1|-|few
TGTGCCAGCAGCCGCAAACTAGCCTCCTACAATGAGCAGTTCTTC
CASSRKLASYNEQFF
>TRBV24-1|TRBJ1-5|-|-
TGTGCCACCAGTGGGGTCCTCAGCAATCAGCCCCAGCATTTT
CATSGVLSNQPQHF
>TRBV7-2|TRBJ1-2|-|-
TGTGCCAGCAGCTTAGCTGGGGCGGGCTACACCTTC
CASSLAGAGYTF
>TRBV3-1/TRBV3-2|TRBJ1-6|-|-
TGTGCCAGCGGCGGACGGGTAAATAATTCACCCCTCCACTTT
CASGGRVNNSPLHF
>TRBV9|TRBJ1-6|TRBD1|-
TGTGCCAGCAGCAGGGGTTCACAGGGGGACGTTTCACCCCTCCACTTT
CASSRGSQGDVSPLHF
>TRBV10-3|TRBJ1-1|TRBD1|few
TGTGCCATCAGGCGGGACAGGTTGAACACTGAAGCTTTCTTT
CAIRRDRLNTEAFF